This note documents a single T cell receptor beta chain sequence. This record comes from a study of blood T cell repertoires in COVID-19. Study summary: Spain, Italy and the United States supplied samples that represented acute and convalescent COVID-19.

This CDR3 is built from 15 residues. In germline, CDR1 is SGDLS, CDR2 YYNGEE. V lost 4 bases and J 3 bases, leaving 14 bases between the germline ends. Original analysis: The assay estimated nucleated cells by amplifying reference gene primers. The assay was immunoSEQ multiplex PCR, and TCRdb's table has in-frame clones only and misses some. The V and J calls and clone size were taken over from that table, and D and trimming were inferred from the DNA. The profile shows roughly 77,000 clones, under 85% of them singletons. The J gene is TRBJ2-1, the V gene TRBV9, with a weak D call TRBD2 (5 bases). The sample taken for sequencing was peripheral blood. The TCR sequence derives from a human donor in a cohort sampled during active COVID-19. CDR3 bases: TGTGCCAGCAGCCCAGAGGGTTCCTACTACAATGAGCAGTTCTTC. It is translated as CASSPEGSYYNEQFF.